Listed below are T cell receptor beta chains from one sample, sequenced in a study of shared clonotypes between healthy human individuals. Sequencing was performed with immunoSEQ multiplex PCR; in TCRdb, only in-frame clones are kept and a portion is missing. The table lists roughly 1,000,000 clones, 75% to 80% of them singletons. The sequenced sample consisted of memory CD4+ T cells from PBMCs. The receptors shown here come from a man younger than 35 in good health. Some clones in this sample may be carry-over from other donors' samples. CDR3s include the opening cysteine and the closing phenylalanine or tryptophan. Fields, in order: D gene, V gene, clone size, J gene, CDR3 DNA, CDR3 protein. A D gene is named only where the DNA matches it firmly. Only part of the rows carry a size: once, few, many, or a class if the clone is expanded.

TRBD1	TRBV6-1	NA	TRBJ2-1	TGTGCCAGCAGTGAACGACAGGGGGCATTTTCCTACAATGAGCAGTTCTTC	CASSERQGAFSYNEQFF
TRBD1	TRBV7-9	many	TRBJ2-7	TGTGCCAGCAGCTTTTATGGACAGGGGGCGGGCGAGCAGTACTTC	CASSFYGQGAGEQYF
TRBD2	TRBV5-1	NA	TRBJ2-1	TGCGCCAGCAGCCCCCGGGAGGGGTACAATGAGCAGTTCTTC	CASSPREGYNEQFF
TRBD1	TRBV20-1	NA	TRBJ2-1	TGCAGTGCCGGGGACAGGGGGAGGCAGTTCTTC	CSAGDRGRQFF
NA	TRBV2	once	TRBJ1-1	TGTGCCAGCAGTGACAGGGTCAGGTCAGAAGCTTTCTTT	CASSDRVRSEAFF
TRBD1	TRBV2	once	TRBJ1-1	TGTGCCAGCAGAGATTACGGACAGGGCACTGAAGCTTTCTTT	CASRDYGQGTEAFF
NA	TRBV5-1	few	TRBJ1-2	TGCGCCAGCAGCTCTGAGGGCGGCTATGGCTACACCTTC	CASSSEGGYGYTF
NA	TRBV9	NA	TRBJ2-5	TGTGCCAGCAGCGTAGATGTAGGGGGAGCGGAGACCCAGTACTTC	CASSVDVGGAETQYF
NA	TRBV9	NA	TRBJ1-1	TGTGCCAGCAGCCCTCAGAGGGGAGGGACCACTGAAGCTTTCTTT	CASSPQRGGTTEAFF
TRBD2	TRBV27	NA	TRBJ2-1	TGTGCCAGCAGTACCCGGTGGGTAGCGGGAGGGGGTGAGCAGTTCTTC	CASSTRWVAGGGEQFF
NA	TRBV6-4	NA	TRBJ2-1	TGTGCCAGCAGTCCAGGGGCGGGGGAGCAGTTCTTC	CASSPGAGEQFF
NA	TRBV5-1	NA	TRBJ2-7	TGCGCCAGCAGCTTGGTGGTCGGTACCTACGAGCAGTACTTC	CASSLVVGTYEQYF
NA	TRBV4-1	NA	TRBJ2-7	TGCGCCAGCAGCCAAGGAGCGCAGGGGCTCTACGAGCAGTACTTC	CASSQGAQGLYEQYF
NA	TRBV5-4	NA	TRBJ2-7	TGTGCCAGCAAGAGGGTTCCCTCCTACGAGCAGTACTTC	CASKRVPSYEQYF
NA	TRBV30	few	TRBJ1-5	TGTGCCTGGAGTGTACGAGGCGGTCAGCCCCAGCATTTT	CAWSVRGGQPQHF
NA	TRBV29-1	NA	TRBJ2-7	TGCAGCGTTGAAGGTAGCTCGGGGGAGCAGTACTTC	CSVEGSSGEQYF
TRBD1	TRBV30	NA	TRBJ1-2	TGTGCCTGGAGACAGGGGGCCCCCGTCTATGGCTACACCTTC	CAWRQGAPVYGYTF
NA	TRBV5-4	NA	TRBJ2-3	TGTGCCAGCAGCTTGGCGGGGAGTTTTTGGGCAGATACGCAGTATTTT	CASSLAGSFWADTQYF
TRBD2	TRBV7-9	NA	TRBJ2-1	TGTGCCAGCAGCTTAATCGCCTCAGCGGGGCTTTACAATGAGCAGTTCTTC	CASSLIASAGLYNEQFF
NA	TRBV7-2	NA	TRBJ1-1	TGTGCCAGCAGCTATCGAGTAACTGAAGCTTTCTTT	CASSYRVTEAFF
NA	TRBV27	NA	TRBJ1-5	TGTGCCAGCCGAGGGGCTATGGGATGGGGCAATCAGCCCCAGCATTTT	CASRGAMGWGNQPQHF
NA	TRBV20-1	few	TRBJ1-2	TGCAGTGCTAGTTCCGGGTTGCCCTACACCTTC	CSASSGLPYTF